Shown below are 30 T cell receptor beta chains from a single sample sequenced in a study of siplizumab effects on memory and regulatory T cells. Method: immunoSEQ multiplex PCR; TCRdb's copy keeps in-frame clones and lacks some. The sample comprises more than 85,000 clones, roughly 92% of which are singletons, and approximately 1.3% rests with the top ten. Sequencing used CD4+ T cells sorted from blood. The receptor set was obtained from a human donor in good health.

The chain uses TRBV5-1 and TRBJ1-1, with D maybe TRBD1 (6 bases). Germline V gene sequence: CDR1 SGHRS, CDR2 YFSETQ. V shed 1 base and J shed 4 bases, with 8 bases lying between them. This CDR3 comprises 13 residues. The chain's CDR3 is CASSLTGITEAFF. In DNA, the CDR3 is TGCGCCAGCAGCTTGACAGGGATCACTGAAGCTTTCTTT. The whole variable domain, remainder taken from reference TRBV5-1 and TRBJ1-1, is KAGVTQTPRYLIKTRGQQVTLSCSPISGHRSVSWYQQTPGQGLQFLFEYFSETQRNKGNFPGRFSGRQFSNSRSEMNVSTLELGDSALYLCASSLTGITEAFFGQGTRLTVV.

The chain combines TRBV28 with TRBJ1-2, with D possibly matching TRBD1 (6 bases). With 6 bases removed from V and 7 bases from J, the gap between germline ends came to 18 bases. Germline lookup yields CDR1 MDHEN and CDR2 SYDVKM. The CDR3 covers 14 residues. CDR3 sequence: CASSPSNRVAGYTF. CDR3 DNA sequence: TGTGCCAGCAGCCCATCGAACAGGGTGGCTGGCTACACCTTC.

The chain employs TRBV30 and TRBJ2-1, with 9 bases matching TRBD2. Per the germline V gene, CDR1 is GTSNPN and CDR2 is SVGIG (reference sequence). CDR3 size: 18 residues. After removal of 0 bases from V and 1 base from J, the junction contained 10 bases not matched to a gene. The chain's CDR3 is CAWSVEPRTSASYNEQFF. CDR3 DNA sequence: TGTGCCTGGAGTGTAGAACCCAGGACTAGCGCTTCCTACAATGAGCAGTTCTTC.

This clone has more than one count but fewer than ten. This chain's CDR3 is CASGLEEDQPQHF. CDR3 DNA sequence: TGTGCTAGTGGTTTAGAGGAGGATCAGCCCCAGCATTTT. The chain recombines TRBV12-5 with TRBJ1-5; D gene uncertain. Germline CDR1 and CDR2: LGHNT and FRNRAP. The CDR3 length is 13 residues. V was cut by 3 bases and J by 5 bases, with 8 bases left in between.

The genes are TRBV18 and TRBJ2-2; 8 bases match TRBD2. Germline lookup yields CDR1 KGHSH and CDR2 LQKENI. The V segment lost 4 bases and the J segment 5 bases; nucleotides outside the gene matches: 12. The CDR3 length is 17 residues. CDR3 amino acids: CASSQTVIAGGTGELFF. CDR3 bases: TGTGCCAGCTCACAGACGGTTATTGCGGGAGGAACCGGGGAGCTGTTTTTT.

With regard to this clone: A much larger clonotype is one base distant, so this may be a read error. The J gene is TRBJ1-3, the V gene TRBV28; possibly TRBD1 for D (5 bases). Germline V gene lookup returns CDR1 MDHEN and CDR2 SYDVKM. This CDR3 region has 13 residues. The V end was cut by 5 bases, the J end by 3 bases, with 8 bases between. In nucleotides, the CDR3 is TGTGCCAGCAGTATAGGGGTTGGAAACACCATATATTTT. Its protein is CASSIGVGNTIYF.

The CDR3 here is CASSTSGWDTQYF. As DNA, the CDR3 is TGTGCCAGCAGCACAAGCGGGTGGGATACGCAGTATTTT. The chain combines TRBV11-2 with TRBJ2-3; D perhaps matches TRBD2 (6 bases). The CDR3 sequence is 13 residues long. With 5 bases removed from V and 6 bases from J, the gap between germline ends came to 12 bases. The V gene's germline CDR1 is SGHAT and CDR2 FQNNGV. Filled out from reference TRBV11-2 and TRBJ2-3, the complete variable domain reads EAGVAQSPRYKIIEKRQSVAFWCNPISGHATLYWYQQILGQGPKLLIQFQNNGVVDDSQLPKDRFSAERLKGVDSTLKIQPAKLEDSAVYLCASSTSGWDTQYFGPGTRLTVL.

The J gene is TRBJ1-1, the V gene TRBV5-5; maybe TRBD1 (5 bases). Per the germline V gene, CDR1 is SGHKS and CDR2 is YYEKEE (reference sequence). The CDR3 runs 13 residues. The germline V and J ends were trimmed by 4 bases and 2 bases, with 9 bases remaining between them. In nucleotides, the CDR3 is TGTGCCAGCAGCCCCAGGGAAAACACTGAAGCTTTCTTT. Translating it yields CASSPRENTEAFF.

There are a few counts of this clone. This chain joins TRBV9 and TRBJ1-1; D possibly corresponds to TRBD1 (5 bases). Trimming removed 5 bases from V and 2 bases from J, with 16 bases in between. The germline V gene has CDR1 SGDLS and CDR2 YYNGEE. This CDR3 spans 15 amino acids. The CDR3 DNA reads TGTGCCAGCAGTCCCAGGACCGGGGGTAACACTGAAGCTTTCTTT. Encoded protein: CASSPRTGGNTEAFF. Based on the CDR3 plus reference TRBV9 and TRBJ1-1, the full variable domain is DSGVTQTPKHLITATGQRVTLRCSPRSGDLSVYWYQQSLDQGLQFLIQYYNGEERAKGNILERFSAQQFPDLHSELNLSSLELGDSALYFCASSPRTGGNTEAFFGQGTRLTVV.

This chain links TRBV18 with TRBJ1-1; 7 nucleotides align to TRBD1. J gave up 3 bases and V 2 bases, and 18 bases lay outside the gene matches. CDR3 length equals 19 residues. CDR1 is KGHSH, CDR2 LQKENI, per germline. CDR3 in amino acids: CASSPVLLTGQGDDTEAFF. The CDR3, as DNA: TGTGCCAGCTCACCAGTATTACTTACAGGCCAGGGGGATGACACTGAAGCTTTCTTT.

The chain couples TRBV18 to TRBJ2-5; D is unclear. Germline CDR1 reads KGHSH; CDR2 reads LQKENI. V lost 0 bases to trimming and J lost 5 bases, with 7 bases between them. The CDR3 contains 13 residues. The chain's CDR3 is CASSPPGRETQYF. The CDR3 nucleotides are TGTGCCAGCTCACCACCGGGTCGGGAGACCCAGTACTTC. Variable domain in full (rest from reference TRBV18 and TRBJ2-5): NAGVMQNPRHLVRRRGQEARLRCSPMKGHSHVYWYRQLPEEGLKFMVYLQKENIIDESGMPKERFSAEFPKEGPSILRIQQVVRGDSAAYFCASSPPGRETQYFGPGTRLLVL.

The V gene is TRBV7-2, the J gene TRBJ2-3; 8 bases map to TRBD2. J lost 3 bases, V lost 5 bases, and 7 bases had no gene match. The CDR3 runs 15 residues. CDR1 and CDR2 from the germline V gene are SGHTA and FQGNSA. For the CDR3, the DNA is TGTGCCAGCAGCCCGAGCGGGAGAAGTACAGATACGCAGTATTTT. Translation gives CASSPSGRSTDTQYF. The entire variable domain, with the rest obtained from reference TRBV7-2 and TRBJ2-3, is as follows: GAGVSQSPSNKVTEKGKDVELRCDPISGHTALYWYRQSLGQGLEFLIYFQGNSAPDKSGLPSDRFSAERTGGSVSTLTIQRTQQEDSAVYLCASSPSGRSTDTQYFGPGTRLTVL.

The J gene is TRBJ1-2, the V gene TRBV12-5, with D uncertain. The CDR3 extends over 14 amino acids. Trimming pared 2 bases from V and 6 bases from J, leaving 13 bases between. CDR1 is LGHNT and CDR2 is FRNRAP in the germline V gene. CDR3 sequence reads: CASGLWSPTDGYTF. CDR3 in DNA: TGTGCTAGTGGTTTGTGGTCCCCCACGGATGGCTACACCTTC.

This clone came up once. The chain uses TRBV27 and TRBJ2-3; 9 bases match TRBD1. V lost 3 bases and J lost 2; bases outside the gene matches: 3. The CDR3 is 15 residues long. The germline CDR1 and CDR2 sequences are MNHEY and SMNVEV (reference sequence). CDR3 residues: CASSFGQGLTDTQYF. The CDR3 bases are TGTGCCAGCAGTTTCGGACAGGGGCTCACAGATACGCAGTATTTT.

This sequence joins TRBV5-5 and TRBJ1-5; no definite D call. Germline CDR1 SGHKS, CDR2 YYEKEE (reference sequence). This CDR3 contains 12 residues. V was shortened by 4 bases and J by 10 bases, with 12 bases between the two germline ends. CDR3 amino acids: CASSPDVGPQHF. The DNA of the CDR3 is TGTGCCAGCAGCCCGGACGTAGGCCCCCAGCATTTT.

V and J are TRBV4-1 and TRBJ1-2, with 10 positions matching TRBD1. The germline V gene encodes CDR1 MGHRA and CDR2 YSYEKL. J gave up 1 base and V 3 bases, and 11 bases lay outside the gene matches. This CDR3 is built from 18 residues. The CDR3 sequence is CASSHPGGGTGDNYGYTF. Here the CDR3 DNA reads TGCGCCAGCAGCCACCCCGGGGGGGGGACAGGGGATAACTATGGCTACACCTTC.

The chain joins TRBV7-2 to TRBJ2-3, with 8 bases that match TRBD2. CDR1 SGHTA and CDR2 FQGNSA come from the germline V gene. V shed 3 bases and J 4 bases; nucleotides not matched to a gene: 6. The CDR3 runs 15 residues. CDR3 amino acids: CASSFRGLAADTQYF. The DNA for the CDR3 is TGTGCCAGCAGCTTTCGTGGACTAGCCGCAGATACGCAGTATTTT.

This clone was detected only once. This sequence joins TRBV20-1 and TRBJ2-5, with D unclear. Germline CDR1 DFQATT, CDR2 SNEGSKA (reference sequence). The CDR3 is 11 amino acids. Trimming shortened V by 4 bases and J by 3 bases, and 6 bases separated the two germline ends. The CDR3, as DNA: TGCAGTGCTACGTGGAAAGAGACCCAGTACTTC. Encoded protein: CSATWKETQYF.

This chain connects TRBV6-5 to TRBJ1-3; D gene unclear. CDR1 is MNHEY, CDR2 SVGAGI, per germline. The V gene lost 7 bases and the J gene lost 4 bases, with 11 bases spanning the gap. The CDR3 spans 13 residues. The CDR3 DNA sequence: TGTGCCAGCACTAATGCACGCGGAAACACCATATATTTT. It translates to CASTNARGNTIYF.

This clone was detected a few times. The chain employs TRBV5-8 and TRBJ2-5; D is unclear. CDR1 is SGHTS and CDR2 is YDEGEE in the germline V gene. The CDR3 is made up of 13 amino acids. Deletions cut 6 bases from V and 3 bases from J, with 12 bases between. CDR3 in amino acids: CASTLGPKETQYF. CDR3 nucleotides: TGTGCCAGCACCCTTGGGCCTAAAGAGACCCAGTACTTC.

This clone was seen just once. CDR3 in DNA: TGCGCCAGCAGCTTGTGGGGGCAGGGAAACACCATATATTTT. Amino acid sequence: CASSLWGQGNTIYF. The chain uses TRBV5-1 and TRBJ1-3, with D perhaps TRBD1 (6 bases). The CDR3 totals 14 residues. V lost 1 base to trimming and J lost 4 bases, with 9 bases between them. Germline values: CDR1 SGHRS, CDR2 YFSETQ. Using reference TRBV5-1 and TRBJ1-3 for the parts outside the CDR3, the full variable domain is KAGVTQTPRYLIKTRGQQVTLSCSPISGHRSVSWYQQTPGQGLQFLFEYFSETQRNKGNFPGRFSGRQFSNSRSEMNVSTLELGDSALYLCASSLWGQGNTIYFGEGSWLTVV.

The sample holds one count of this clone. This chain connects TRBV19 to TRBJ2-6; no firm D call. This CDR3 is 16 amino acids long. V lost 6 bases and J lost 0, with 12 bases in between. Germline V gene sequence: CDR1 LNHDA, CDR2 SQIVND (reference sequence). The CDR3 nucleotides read TGTGCCAGTAGGCAGGTCCTTAACTCTGGGGCCAACGTCCTGACTTTC. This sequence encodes CASRQVLNSGANVLTF.

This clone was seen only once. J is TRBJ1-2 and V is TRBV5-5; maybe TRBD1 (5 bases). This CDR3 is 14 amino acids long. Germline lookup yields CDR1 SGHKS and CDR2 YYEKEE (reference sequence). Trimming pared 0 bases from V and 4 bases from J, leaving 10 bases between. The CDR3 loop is CASSLDRGGYGYTF. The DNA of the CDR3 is TGTGCCAGCAGCTTGGATAGGGGTGGCTATGGCTACACCTTC.

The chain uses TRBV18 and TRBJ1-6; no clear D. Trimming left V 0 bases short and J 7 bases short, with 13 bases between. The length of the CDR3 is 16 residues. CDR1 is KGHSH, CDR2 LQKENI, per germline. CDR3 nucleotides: TGTGCCAGCTCACCACCTTCGGACGGAAGGAATTCACCCCTCCACTTT. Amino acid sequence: CASSPPSDGRNSPLHF.

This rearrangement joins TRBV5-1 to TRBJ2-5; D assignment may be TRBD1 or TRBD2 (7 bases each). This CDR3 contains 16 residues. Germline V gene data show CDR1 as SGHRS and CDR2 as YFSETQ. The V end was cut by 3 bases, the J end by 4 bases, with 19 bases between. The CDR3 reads CASSWGGRQGGETQYF. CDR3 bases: TGCGCCAGCAGCTGGGGGGGTAGGCAGGGGGGAGAGACCCAGTACTTC.

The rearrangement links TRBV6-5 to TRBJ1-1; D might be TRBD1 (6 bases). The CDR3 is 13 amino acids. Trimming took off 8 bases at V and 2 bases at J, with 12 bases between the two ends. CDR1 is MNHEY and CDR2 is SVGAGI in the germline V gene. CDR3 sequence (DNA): TGTGCCAGCCGGAGACAGGCAAACACTGAAGCTTTCTTT. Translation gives CASRRQANTEAFF.

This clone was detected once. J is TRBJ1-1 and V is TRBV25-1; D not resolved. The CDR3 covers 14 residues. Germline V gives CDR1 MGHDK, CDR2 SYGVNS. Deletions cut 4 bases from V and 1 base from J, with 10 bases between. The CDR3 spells CASSGSGANTEAFF. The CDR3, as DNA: TGTGCCAGCAGTGGGTCCGGAGCGAACACTGAAGCTTTCTTT. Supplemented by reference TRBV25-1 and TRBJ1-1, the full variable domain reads EADIYQTPRYLVIGTGKKITLECSQTMGHDKMYWYQQDPGMELHLIHYSYGVNSTEKGDLSSESTVSRIRTEHFPLTLESARPSHTSQYLCASSGSGANTEAFFGQGTRLTVV.

DNA of the CDR3: TGTGCCAGCAGCCCCGCAGGGGGCGAAGCTTTCTTT. It translates to CASSPAGGEAFF. This sequence joins TRBV14 and TRBJ1-1, with 8 nucleotides matching TRBD1. V lost 4 bases to trimming and J lost 8 bases; unmatched junction nucleotides: 3. This CDR3 spans 12 amino acids. Germline CDR1 and CDR2: SGHDN and FVKESK.

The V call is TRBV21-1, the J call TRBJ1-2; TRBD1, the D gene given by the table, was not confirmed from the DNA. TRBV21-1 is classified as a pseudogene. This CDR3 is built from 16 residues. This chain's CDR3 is CASSKGRDRRNYGYTF. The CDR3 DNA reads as TGTGCCAGCAGCAAAGGGCGGGACAGGAGAAACTATGGCTACACCTTC.

CDR3 protein: CASRPRTDTQYF. The DNA of the CDR3 is TGTGCCAGCAGGCCAAGAACAGATACGCAGTATTTT. The chain is built from TRBV2 and TRBJ2-3, with no clear D. The germline V gene encodes CDR1 SNHLY and CDR2 FYNNEI. The CDR3 is made up of 12 amino acids. The germline V and J ends were trimmed by 6 bases and 3 bases, with 7 bases remaining between them.